The 21 T cell receptor beta chains reported below all come from one sample, sequenced in a study of blood T cells in healthy people across ages. Using a J-beta primer mix together with a sample-barcoded 5' primer, a second PCR was run for 7 to 11 cycles. MiXCR was run by TCRdb on the 5' RACE reads, yielding one entry per CDR3 protein. The sample carries about 1.1 million distinct CDR3 sequences, 35% to 45% recorded once. The sequenced sample consisted of blood. The receptors come from a man between 18 and 29 years old in good health.

The chain links TRBV25-1 to TRBJ2-1; 7 nucleotides align to TRBD1. TRBJ2-7 explains the end of the DNA better; the J call may be wrong. The length of the CDR3 is 15 residues. Germline CDR1 MGHDK, CDR2 SYGVNS. CDR3 bases: TGTGCCAGCGCACACAGGGGCAGCTCCTACAATGAGCAGTACTTC. This encodes CASAHRGSSYNEQYF.

This clonotype was recorded a few times. The J gene is TRBJ1-1, the V gene TRBV5-1; no definite D call. Germline values: CDR1 SGHRS, CDR2 YFSETQ. With 4 bases removed from V and 5 bases from J, the gap between germline ends came to 12 bases. CDR3 size: 13 residues. CDR3 DNA: TGCGCCAGCAGCGTGGCCGGGCAGACTGAAGCTTTCTTT. Amino acids: CASSVAGQTEAFF.

This chain connects TRBV14 to TRBJ1-2; 7 nucleotides agree with TRBD1. CDR3 size: 14 residues. With V trimmed by 4 bases and J by 2 bases, 4 bases remained unmatched. CDR1 is SGHDN, CDR2 FVKESK, per germline. The CDR3 sequence is CASSRQTGNYGYTF. The CDR3 bases are TGTGCCAGCAGCCGCCAGACAGGGAACTATGGCTACACCTTC.

In this sample, this clonotype turned up a few times. The chain carries TRBV6-5 and TRBJ2-1, with TRBD1 identical over 8 bases. Germline V CDR1 and CDR2: MNHEY, SVGAGI. The CDR3 is 16 residues long. Trimming cost V 4 bases and J 4 bases; bases outside gene matches: 9. The CDR3 bases are TGTGCCAGCAGTTCCCTAGGGACAGGCAATTACAATGAGCAGTTCTTC. This sequence encodes CASSSLGTGNYNEQFF.

This clonotype was found many times. The V gene is TRBV4-2, the J gene TRBJ2-1; maybe TRBD2 (6 bases). The length of the CDR3 is 13 residues. V dropped 1 base and J dropped 7 bases, with 8 bases sitting between them. In germline, CDR1 is LGHNA, CDR2 YNFKEQ. The CDR3 bases are TGTGCCAGCAGCCAAGCGGGGGAGAATGAGCAGTTCTTC. It codes for CASSQAGENEQFF.

V usage is TRBV9 and J usage is TRBJ2-2; TRBD1 matches 9 bases. CDR1 is SGDLS and CDR2 is YYNGEE in the germline V gene. CDR3 size: 16 residues. The trim removed 4 bases at V and 5 bases at J, leaving 9 bases unmatched. CDR3 nucleotides: TGTGCCAGCAGCCCCCGGACAGGGGTCGGAACCGGGGAGCTGTTTTTT. Its protein is CASSPRTGVGTGELFF.

The genes are TRBV4-3 and TRBJ2-3, with D tentatively TRBD2 (6 bases). Germline V lookup: CDR1 LGHNA, CDR2 YSLEER. This CDR3 is built from 15 residues. Between the trimmed V and J ends, which lost 1 base and 8 bases, there was a span of 16 bases. CDR3 loop: CASSQAEGPSGTQYF. CDR3 in DNA: TGCGCCAGCAGCCAAGCGGAGGGTCCCAGTGGTACGCAGTATTTT.

This clonotype was seen only a few times. The chain is built from TRBV27 and TRBJ1-4; tentative D call: TRBD1 (6 bases). V gave up 6 bases and J gave up 5 bases, with 13 bases separating them. The CDR3 spans 14 residues. The germline CDR1 and CDR2 sequences are MNHEY and SMNVEV (reference sequence). CDR3 protein: CASRPQGGNEKLFF. CDR3 bases: TGTGCCAGCAGGCCACAGGGTGGGAATGAAAAACTGTTTTTT. The entire variable domain, with the rest obtained from reference TRBV27 and TRBJ1-4, is as follows: EAQVTQNPRYLITVTGKKLTVTCSQNMNHEYMSWYRQDPGLGLRQIYYSMNVEVTDKGDVPEGYKVSRKEKRNFPLILESPSPNQTSLYFCASRPQGGNEKLFFGSGTQLSVL.

This CDR3 reads CSARGTQPAYGYTF. The DNA for the CDR3 is TGCAGTGCTAGGGGGACACAACCGGCCTACGGCTACACCTTC. V and J are TRBV20-1 and TRBJ1-2; D is possibly TRBD1 (6 bases). V was trimmed by 3 bases and J by 8 bases, leaving 19 bases between them. The germline V gene encodes CDR1 DFQATT and CDR2 SNEGSKA (reference sequence). There are 14 residues in the CDR3.

This clonotype showed up just a few times. The chain combines TRBV4-3 with TRBJ1-4, with D hard to call. The germline CDR1 and CDR2 sequences are LGHNA and YSLEER. The CDR3 spans 16 residues. Trimming cost V 3 bases and J 7 bases, with 18 bases left between them. CDR3 in DNA: TGCGCCAGCAGCCAGCGTCCCGGGCGAGCGGGTGAAAAACTGTTTTTT. This sequence encodes CASSQRPGRAGEKLFF.

This clonotype was recorded once. V and J are TRBV7-2 and TRBJ1-5; D remains unclear. Trimming stripped 6 bases from V and 1 base from J, with 13 bases between. Germline V gene data show CDR1 as SGHTA and CDR2 as FQGNSA. The CDR3 extends over 15 amino acids. The CDR3 protein is CASRWVGVSNQPQHF. Written as DNA, the CDR3 is TGTGCCAGCAGATGGGTCGGGGTCAGCAATCAGCCCCAGCATTTT.

The chain joins TRBV9 to TRBJ2-1; 8 bases align to TRBD2. The CDR3 covers 15 residues. With V trimmed by 4 bases and J by 4 bases, 7 bases remained unmatched. Germline lookup yields CDR1 SGDLS and CDR2 YYNGEE. CDR3 in amino acids: CASSPRLAPYNEQFF. For the CDR3, the DNA is TGTGCCAGCAGCCCTAGACTAGCGCCTTACAATGAGCAGTTCTTC.

V gene TRBV29-1 combines with J gene TRBJ2-7, with 16 nucleotides matching TRBD2. The length of the CDR3 is 15 residues. Looked up from germline, CDR1 is SQVTM and CDR2 is ANQGSEA. After removal of 6 bases from V and 7 bases from J, the junction contained 9 bases not matched to a gene. As DNA, the CDR3 is TGCAGCGTCCGTGGGACTAGCGGGGGGGTCAATGAGCAGTACTTC. Translation gives CSVRGTSGGVNEQYF.

This clonotype was recorded at least ten times. The chain uses TRBV7-3 and TRBJ2-6, with 7 positions matching TRBD1. Per the germline V gene, CDR1 is SGHTA and CDR2 is FQGTGA. The ends lost 8 bases at V and 0 bases at J; junction bases unmatched: 10. This CDR3 is built from 17 residues. The CDR3 reads CASSPTGVSSGANVLTF. CDR3 DNA sequence: TGTGCCAGCTCCCCTACAGGGGTTAGCTCTGGGGCCAACGTCCTGACTTTC.

This rearrangement joins TRBV12-3 or TRBV12-4 to TRBJ1-1; a possible D gene is TRBD1 (6 bases). The CDR3 spans 16 residues. Deletions cut 6 bases from V and 11 bases from J, with 28 bases between. The CDR3 region has the DNA TGTGCCAGCAGCCCAGTCGGGACACGGCTACTAACCCACGCTTTCTTT. Protein product: CASSPVGTRLLTHAFF.

About this clonotype itself: Its ends do not fully match the called genes, so a read error is possible. The chain couples TRBV7-2 to TRBJ1-6, with D unclear. The germline V gene encodes CDR1 SGHTA and CDR2 FQGNSA. The CDR3 is made up of 14 amino acids. CDR3 coding DNA: TGTGCCAGCAGTACGCCGGCGGGAAATTCACCCCCCCACTTT. Residues: CASSTPAGNSPPHF. Full variable domain (missing parts from reference TRBV7-2 and TRBJ1-6): GAGVSQSPSNKVTEKGKDVELRCDPISGHTALYWYRQSLGQGLEFLIYFQGNSAPDKSGLPSDRFSAERTGGSVSTLTIQRTQQEDSAVYLCASSTPAGNSPPHFGNGTRLTVT.

This clonotype has a count of ten or more. The chain couples TRBV7-7 to TRBJ1-4, with D unclear. Germline V gene data show CDR1 as SSHAT and CDR2 as FNYEAQ (reference sequence). The CDR3 is 12 residues long. CDR3 nucleotides: TGTGCTAGCGGTTCTGGGGATGAAAAACTGTTTTTT. Translation: CASGSGDEKLFF. Full variable domain (outside the CDR3, taken from reference TRBV7-7 and TRBJ1-4): GAGVSQSPRYKVTKRGQDVTLRCDPISSHATLYWYQQALGQGPEFLTYFNYEAQPDKSGLPSDRFSAERPEGSISTLTIQRTEQRDSAMYRCASGSGDEKLFFGSGTQLSVL.

This clonotype turned up a few times. V gene TRBV20-1 combines with J gene TRBJ2-7, with D possibly TRBD1 on 5 matching bases. Germline assignment: CDR1 DFQATT and CDR2 SNEGSKA (reference sequence). The ends were cut back, 3 bases at V and 2 bases at J, with 14 bases in the middle. The CDR3 spans 14 residues. CDR3 amino acids: CSASRVDNAYEQYF. CDR3 sequence (DNA): TGCAGTGCTAGTCGGGTGGACAACGCCTACGAGCAGTACTTC.

The CDR3 sequence: CASSAGQNNEQYF. In nucleotides, the CDR3 is TGTGCCAGCAGTGCGGGACAAAACAATGAGCAGTACTTC. V is TRBV2 and J is TRBJ2-5; D perhaps matches TRBD1 (6 bases). The CDR3 consists of 13 residues. Germline assignment: CDR1 SNHLY and CDR2 FYNNEI. The V gene lost 4 bases and the J gene lost 11 bases, with 17 bases spanning the gap.

This clonotype was seen more than once but under ten times. The chain couples TRBV4-3 to TRBJ2-1; D might be TRBD1 or TRBD2, each matching 5 bases. V lost 0 bases and J 13 bases, leaving 22 bases between the germline ends. CDR1 is LGHNA, CDR2 YSLEER, per germline. The length of the CDR3 is 16 residues. DNA of the CDR3: TGCGCCAGCAGCCAAGACGTGGATTTCGGTGGGGGAGTACAGTTCTTC. This gives the protein CASSQDVDFGGGVQFF.

V gene TRBV20-1 combines with J gene TRBJ2-2; 9 bases map to TRBD1. Germline CDR1 is DFQATT and CDR2 is SNEGSKA (reference sequence). The CDR3 covers 13 residues. Losses at the gene ends were 3 bases for V and 7 bases for J; bases not matched to a gene: 3. The CDR3 DNA reads TGCAGTGCTAGGGGACAGGGCGGCGGGGAGCTGTTTTTT. Encoded protein: CSARGQGGGELFF.